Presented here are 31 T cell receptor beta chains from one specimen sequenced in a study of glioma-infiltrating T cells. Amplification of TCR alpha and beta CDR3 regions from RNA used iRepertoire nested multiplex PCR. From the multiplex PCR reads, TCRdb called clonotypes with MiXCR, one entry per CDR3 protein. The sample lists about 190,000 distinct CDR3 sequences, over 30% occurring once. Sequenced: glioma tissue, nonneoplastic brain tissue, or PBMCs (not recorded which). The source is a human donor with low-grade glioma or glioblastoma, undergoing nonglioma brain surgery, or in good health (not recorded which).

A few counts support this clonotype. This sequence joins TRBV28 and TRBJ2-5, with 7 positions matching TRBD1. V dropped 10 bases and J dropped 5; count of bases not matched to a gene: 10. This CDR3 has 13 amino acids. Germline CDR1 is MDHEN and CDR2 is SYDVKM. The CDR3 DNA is TGTGCCACCCGAAAGACAGGGACGGAGACCCAGTACTTC. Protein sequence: CATRKTGTETQYF.

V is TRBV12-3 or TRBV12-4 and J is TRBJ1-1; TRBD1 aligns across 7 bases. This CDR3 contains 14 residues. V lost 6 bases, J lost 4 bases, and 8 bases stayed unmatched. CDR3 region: CASRLTGRATEAFF. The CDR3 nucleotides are TGTGCCAGCAGGCTGACAGGGAGAGCCACTGAAGCTTTCTTT.

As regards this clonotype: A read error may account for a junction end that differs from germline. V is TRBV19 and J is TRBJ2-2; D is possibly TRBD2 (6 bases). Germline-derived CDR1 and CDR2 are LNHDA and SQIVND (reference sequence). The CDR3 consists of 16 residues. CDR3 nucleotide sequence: TGTGCCAGTAGTATGGGACTCCGTCGAGGGACCGGGGAGCTGGTTTTT. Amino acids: CASSMGLRRGTGELVF.

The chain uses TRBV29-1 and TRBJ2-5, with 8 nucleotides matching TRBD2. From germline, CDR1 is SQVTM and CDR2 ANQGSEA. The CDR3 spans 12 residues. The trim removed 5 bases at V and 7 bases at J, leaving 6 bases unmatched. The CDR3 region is CSVLGLASTQYF. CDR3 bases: TGCAGCGTTCTTGGACTAGCTTCGACCCAGTACTTC.

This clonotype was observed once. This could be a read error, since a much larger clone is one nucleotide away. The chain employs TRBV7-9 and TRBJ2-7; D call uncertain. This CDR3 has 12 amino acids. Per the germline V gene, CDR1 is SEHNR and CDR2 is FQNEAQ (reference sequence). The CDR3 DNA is TGTGCCGGCAGCCATACCCAAAGCGAGCAGTACTTC. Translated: CAGSHTQSEQYF.

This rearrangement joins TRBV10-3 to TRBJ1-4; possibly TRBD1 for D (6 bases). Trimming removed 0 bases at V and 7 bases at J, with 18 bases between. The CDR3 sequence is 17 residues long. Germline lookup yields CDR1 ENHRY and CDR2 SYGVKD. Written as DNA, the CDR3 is TGTGCCATCAGTGAGTCGGCTTCTCGGGGGGCCGGTGAAAAACTGTTTTTT. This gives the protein CAISESASRGAGEKLFF.

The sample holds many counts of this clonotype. CDR3 protein: CATSRASGRTDTQYF. In DNA, the CDR3 is TGTGCCACCAGCAGAGCTAGCGGGAGGACAGATACGCAGTATTTT. The genes are TRBV15 and TRBJ2-3; TRBD2 agrees at 11 bases. Trimming at V came to 1 base and at J to 3 bases, leaving 0 bases not matched to a gene. This CDR3 contains 15 residues. Germline V gene data show CDR1 as LNHNV and CDR2 as YYDKDF (reference sequence).

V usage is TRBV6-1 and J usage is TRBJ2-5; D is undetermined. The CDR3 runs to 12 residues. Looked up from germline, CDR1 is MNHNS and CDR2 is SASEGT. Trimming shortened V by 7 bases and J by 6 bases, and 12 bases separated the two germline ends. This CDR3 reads CASKVAMKTQYF. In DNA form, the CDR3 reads TGTGCCAGCAAGGTAGCAATGAAGACCCAGTACTTC.

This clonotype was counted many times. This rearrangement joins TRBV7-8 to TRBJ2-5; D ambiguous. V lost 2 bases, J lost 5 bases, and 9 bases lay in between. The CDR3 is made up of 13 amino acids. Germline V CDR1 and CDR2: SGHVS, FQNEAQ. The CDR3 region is CASSLLGFETQYF. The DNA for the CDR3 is TGTGCCAGCAGCTTACTGGGGTTTGAGACCCAGTACTTC.

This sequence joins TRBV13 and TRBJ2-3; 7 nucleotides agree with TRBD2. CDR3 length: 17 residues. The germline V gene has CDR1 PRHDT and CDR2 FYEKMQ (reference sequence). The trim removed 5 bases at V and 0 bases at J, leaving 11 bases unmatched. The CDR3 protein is CASSPLQGRGSTDTQYF. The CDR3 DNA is TGTGCCAGCAGCCCACTTCAAGGGCGGGGGAGCACAGATACGCAGTATTTT.

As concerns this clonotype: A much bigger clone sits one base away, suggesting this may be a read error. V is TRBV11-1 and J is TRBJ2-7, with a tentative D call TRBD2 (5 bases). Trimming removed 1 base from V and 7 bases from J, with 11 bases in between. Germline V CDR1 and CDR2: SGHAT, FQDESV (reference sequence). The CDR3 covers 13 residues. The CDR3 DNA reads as TGTGCCAGCAGCTTAGACGCTTCGGGGGAGCAGTACTTC. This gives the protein CASSLDASGEQYF.

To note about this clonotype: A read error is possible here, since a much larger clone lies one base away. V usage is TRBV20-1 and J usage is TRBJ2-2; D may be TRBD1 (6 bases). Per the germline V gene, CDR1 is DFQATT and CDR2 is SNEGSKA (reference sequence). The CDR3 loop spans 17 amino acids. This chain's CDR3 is CSAGDIGQGSGTGELFF. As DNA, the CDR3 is TGCAGTGCTGGAGATATCGGGCAGGGGTCGGGCACCGGGGAGCTGTTTTTT.

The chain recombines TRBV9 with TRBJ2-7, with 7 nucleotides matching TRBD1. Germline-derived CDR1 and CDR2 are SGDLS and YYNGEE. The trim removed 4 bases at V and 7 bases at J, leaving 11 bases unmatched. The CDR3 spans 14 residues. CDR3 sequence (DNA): TGTGCCAGCAGCCCGGGACAGATACGGGAAGAGCAGTACTTC. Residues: CASSPGQIREEQYF.

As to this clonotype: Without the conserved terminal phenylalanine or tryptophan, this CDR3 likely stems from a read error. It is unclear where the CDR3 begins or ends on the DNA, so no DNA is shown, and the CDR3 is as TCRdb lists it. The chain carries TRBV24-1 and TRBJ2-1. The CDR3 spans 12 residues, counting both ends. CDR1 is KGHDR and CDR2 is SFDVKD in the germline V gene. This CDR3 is CATSDQRRTQLL.

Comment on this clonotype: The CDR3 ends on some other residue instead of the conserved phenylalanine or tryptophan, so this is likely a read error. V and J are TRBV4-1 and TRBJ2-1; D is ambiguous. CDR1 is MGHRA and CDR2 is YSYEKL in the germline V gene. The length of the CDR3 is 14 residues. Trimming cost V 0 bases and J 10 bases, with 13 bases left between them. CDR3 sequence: CASSQDQPVGEQFL. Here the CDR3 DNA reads TGCGCCAGCAGCCAAGATCAGCCGGTAGGGGAGCAGTTCCTC.

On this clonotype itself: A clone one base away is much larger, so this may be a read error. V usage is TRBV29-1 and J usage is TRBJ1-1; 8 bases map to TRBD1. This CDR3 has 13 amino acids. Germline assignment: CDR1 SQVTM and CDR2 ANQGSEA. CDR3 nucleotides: TGCAGTTTCCGGGACAGGCTAAACACTGAAGCTTTCTTT. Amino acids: CSFRDRLNTEAFF.

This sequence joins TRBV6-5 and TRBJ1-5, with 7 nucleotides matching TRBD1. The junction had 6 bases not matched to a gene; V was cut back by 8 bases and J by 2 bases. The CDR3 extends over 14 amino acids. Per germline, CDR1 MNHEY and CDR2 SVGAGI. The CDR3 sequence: CASRGQGGNQPQHF. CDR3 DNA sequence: TGTGCCAGCCGGGGTCAGGGGGGCAATCAGCCCCAGCATTTT.

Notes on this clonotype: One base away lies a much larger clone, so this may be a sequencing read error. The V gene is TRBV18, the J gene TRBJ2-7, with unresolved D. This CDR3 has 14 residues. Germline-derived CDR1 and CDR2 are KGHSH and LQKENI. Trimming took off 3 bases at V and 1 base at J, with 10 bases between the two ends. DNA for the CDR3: TGTGCCAGCTCACCCGCGCCAGGTTCCTACGAGCAGTACTTC. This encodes CASSPAPGSYEQYF.

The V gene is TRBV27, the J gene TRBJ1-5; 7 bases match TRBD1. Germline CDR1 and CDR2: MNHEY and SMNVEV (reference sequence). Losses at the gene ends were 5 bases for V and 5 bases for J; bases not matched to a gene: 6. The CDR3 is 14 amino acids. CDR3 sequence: CASSSDRVDQPQHF. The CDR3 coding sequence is TGTGCCAGCAGTAGCGACAGGGTCGATCAGCCCCAGCATTTT.

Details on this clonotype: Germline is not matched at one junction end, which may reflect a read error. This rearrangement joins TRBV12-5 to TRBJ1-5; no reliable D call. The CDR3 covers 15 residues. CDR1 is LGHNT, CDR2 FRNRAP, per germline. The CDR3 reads CASGLVGLGDQPKHF. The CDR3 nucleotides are TGTGCTAGTGGTTTGGTAGGGTTGGGAGATCAGCCCAAGCATTTT. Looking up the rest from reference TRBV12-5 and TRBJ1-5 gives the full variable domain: DARVTQTPRHKVTEMGQEVTMRCQPILGHNTVFWYRQTMMQGLELLAYFRNRAPLDDSGMPKDRFSAEMPDATLATLKIQPSEPRDSAVYFCASGLVGLGDQPKHFGDGTRLSIL.

Written as DNA, the CDR3 is TGCGCCAGCAGCCAAGACATTGGCGGACAGGGTCCGGAGACCCAGTACTTC. Amino acid sequence: CASSQDIGGQGPETQYF. The chain uses TRBV4-1 and TRBJ2-5, with TRBD1 identical over 8 bases. Losses at the gene ends were 0 bases for V and 5 bases for J; bases not matched to a gene: 11. Germline assignment: CDR1 MGHRA and CDR2 YSYEKL. This CDR3 has 17 amino acids.

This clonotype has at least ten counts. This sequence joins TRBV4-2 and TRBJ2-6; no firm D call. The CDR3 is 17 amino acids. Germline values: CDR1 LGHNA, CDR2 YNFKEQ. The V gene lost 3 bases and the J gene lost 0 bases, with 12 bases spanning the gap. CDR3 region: CASSQQDGDSGANVLTF. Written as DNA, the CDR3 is TGTGCCAGCAGCCAGCAGGACGGAGACTCTGGGGCCAACGTCCTGACTTTC.

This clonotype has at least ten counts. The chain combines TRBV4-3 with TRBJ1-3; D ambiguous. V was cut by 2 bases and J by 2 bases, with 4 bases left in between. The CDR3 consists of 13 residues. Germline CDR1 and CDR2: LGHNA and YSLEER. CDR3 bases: TGCGCCAGCAGCCAACAGACTGGAAACACCATATATTTT. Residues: CASSQQTGNTIYF.

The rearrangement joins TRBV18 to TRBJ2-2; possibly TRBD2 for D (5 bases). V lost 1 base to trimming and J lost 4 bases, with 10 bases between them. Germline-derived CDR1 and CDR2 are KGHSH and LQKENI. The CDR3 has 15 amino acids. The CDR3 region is CASSPLEGSTGELFF. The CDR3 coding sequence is TGTGCCAGCTCACCACTTGAGGGATCCACCGGGGAGCTGTTTTTT.

CDR3 amino acids: CASSFVAREAFF. The CDR3 nucleotides read TGTGCCAGCAGCTTTGTAGCGCGGGAAGCTTTCTTT. The V call is TRBV5-8, the J call TRBJ1-1; D is ambiguous. The V gene lost 2 bases and the J gene lost 8 bases, with 10 bases spanning the gap. Germline CDR1 SGHTS, CDR2 YDEGEE. CDR3 length equals 12 residues.

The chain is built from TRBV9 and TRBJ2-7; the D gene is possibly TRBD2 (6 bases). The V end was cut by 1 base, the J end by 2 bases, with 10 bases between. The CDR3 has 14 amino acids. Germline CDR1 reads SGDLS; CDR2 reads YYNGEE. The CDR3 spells CASSVQDYPYEQYF. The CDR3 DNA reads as TGTGCCAGCAGCGTACAGGACTACCCCTACGAGCAGTACTTC.

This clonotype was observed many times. The CDR3 sequence: CASSQSTGWDYGYTF. Here the CDR3 DNA reads TGTGCCAGCAGCCAATCGACAGGGTGGGACTATGGCTACACCTTC. This chain joins TRBV12-3 or TRBV12-4 and TRBJ1-2; 7 bases agree with TRBD1. Trimming took 6 bases from V and 3 from J; bases not matched to a gene: 10. CDR3 size: 15 residues.

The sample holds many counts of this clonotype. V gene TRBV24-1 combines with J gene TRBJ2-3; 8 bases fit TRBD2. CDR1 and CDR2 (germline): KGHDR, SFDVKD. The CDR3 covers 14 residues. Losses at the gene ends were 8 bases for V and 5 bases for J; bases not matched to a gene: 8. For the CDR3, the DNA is TGTGCCACCAACTCAGCGGGAGCAGTAGATACGCAGTATTTT. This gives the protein CATNSAGAVDTQYF.

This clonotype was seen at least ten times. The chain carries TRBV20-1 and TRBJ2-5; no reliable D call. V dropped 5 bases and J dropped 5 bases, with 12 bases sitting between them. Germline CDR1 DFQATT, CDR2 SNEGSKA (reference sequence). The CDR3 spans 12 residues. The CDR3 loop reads CSAGARRETQYF. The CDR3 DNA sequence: TGCAGTGCTGGAGCCCGCCGGGAGACCCAGTACTTC.

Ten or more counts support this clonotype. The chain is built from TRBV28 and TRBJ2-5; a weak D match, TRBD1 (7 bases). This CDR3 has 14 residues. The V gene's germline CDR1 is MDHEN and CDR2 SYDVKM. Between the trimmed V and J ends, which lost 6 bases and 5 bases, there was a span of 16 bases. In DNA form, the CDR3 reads TGTGCCAGCAGAGCAACAGGGGCGGGGGAGACCCAGTACTTC. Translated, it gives CASRATGAGETQYF.

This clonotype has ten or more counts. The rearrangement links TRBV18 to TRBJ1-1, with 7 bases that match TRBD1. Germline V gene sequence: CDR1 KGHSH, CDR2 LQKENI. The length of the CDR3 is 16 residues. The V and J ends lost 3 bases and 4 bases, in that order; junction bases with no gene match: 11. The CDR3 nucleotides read TGTGCCAGCTCACCGATTACAGGACAGGCGAGCACTGAAGCTTTCTTT. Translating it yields CASSPITGQASTEAFF.